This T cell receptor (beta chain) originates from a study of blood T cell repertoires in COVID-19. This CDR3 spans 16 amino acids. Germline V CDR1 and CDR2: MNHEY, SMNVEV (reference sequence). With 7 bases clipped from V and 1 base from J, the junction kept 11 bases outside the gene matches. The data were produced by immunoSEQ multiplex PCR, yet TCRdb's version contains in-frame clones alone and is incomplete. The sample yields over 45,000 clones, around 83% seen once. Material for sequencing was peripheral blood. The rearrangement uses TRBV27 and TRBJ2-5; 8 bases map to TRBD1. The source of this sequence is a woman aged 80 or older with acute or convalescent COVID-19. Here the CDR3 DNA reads TGTGCCAGCACCACGAAACTCAGGGGGCCCCAAGAGACCCAGTACTTC. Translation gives CASTTKLRGPQETQYF.